The clone carrying this T cell receptor (beta chain) was detected ten times or more. Its antigen is not known. RNA transcripts served as the template for amplifying TCR beta CDR3 regions. During a first-round RT-PCR of the TCR CDR3, the HTBI primer set was used. MiXCR was run by TCRdb on the multiplex PCR reads, yielding one entry per CDR3 protein. The sample consists of roughly 700,000 distinct CDR3 sequences, 14% of them appearing once. Trimming pared 5 bases from V and 8 bases from J, leaving 22 bases between. The CDR3 is 16 amino acids. From germline, CDR1 is SGHTA and CDR2 FQGTGA. The sample is drawn from a study of T cells in Graves' hyperthyroidism and ophthalmopathy. Study outcomes and limitations: Model output signaled ophthalmopathy a median approximately 6.2 months ahead of onset. A 13 V-J signature model discriminated ophthalmopathy versus stable hyperthyroidism.

This TCR derives from a woman under 30 with Graves' hyperthyroidism. The sample taken for sequencing was blood. The chain employs TRBV7-3 and TRBJ2-1; unclear D gene. In DNA, the CDR3 is TGTGCCAGCAGCCGAGTCGCCGGTATCCTTTTGGATGAGCAGTTCTTC. Its translation is CASSRVAGILLDEQFF. Filled out from reference TRBV7-3 and TRBJ2-1, the complete variable domain reads GAGVSQTPSNKVTEKGKYVELRCDPISGHTALYWYRQSLGQGPEFLIYFQGTGAADDSGLPNDRFFAVRPEGSVSTLKIQRTERGDSAVYLCASSRVAGILLDEQFFGPGTRLTVL.